One sample yielded the 8 T cell receptor beta chains listed below, sequenced in a study of blood T cell repertoires in COVID-19. Sequenced by immunoSEQ multiplex PCR; TCRdb stores in-frame clones only, minus some. The sample contains 65,000 to 70,000 clones, roughly four fifths of which appear only once. The sample taken for sequencing was peripheral blood. The receptors were sampled from a woman aged 60-70 years with acute or convalescent COVID-19.

The CDR3 DNA reads TGTGCCTGGAGTGGTGTAAAAACTGAAGCTTTCTTT. It codes for CAWSGVKTEAFF. This chain uses TRBV30 with TRBJ1-1; D is unclear. From germline, CDR1 is GTSNPN and CDR2 SVGIG (reference sequence). The CDR3 covers 12 residues. V dropped 1 base and J dropped 5 bases, with 8 bases sitting between them.

The V call is TRBV19, the J call TRBJ2-2; D may be TRBD1 (5 bases). Trimming took 4 bases from V and 4 from J, leaving 16 bases between them. The CDR3 is made up of 16 amino acids. Looked up from germline, CDR1 is LNHDA and CDR2 is SQIVND (reference sequence). CDR3 region: CASSSLSGMGTGELFF. The CDR3 coding sequence is TGTGCCAGTAGTAGCCTATCAGGGATGGGCACCGGGGAGCTGTTTTTT.

The chain uses TRBV7-3 and TRBJ2-5; TRBD1 aligns across 8 bases. Looked up from germline, CDR1 is SGHTA and CDR2 is FQGTGA. J gave up 2 bases and V 1 base, and 6 bases lay outside the gene matches. There are 16 residues in the CDR3. CDR3 amino acids: CASSLRPDRDQETQYF. CDR3 nucleotides: TGTGCCAGCAGCTTAAGGCCGGACAGGGATCAAGAGACCCAGTACTTC.

V is TRBV3-1 (or the pseudogene TRBV3-2) and J is TRBJ1-6, with D perhaps matching TRBD1 (5 bases). Trimming took off 4 bases at V and 10 bases at J, with 11 bases between the two ends. Germline lookup yields CDR1 LGHDT and CDR2 YNNKEL (reference sequence). The CDR3 is 13 amino acids. CDR3 sequence: CASSPTGRSPLHF. The CDR3, as DNA: TGTGCCAGCAGCCCCACAGGAAGGTCACCCCTCCACTTT.

The V call is TRBV6-6, the J call TRBJ1-6; possibly TRBD1 for D (6 bases). The germline V gene encodes CDR1 MNHNY and CDR2 SVGAGI (reference sequence). The V gene lost 6 bases and the J gene lost 14 bases, with 20 bases spanning the gap. This CDR3 contains 14 residues. CDR3 nucleotide sequence: TGTGCCAGCAGCCGACAGGCCTTTCCACCGACCCTCCACTTT. This gives the protein CASSRQAFPPTLHF.

The DNA for the CDR3 is TGTGCCAGCAGCGGACTAATTAGTAACTATGGCTACACCTTC. It codes for CASSGLISNYGYTF. V and J are TRBV6-5 and TRBJ1-2; D uncertain. Germline loops: CDR1 MNHEY, CDR2 SVGAGI. Trimming removed 6 bases from V and 1 base from J, with 12 bases in between. The CDR3 loop spans 14 amino acids.

This rearrangement joins TRBV4-2 to TRBJ1-6; D is possibly TRBD1 (5 bases). Germline V gene sequence: CDR1 LGHNA, CDR2 YNFKEQ. The V and J ends lost 0 bases and 8 bases respectively, with 11 bases between them. The CDR3 is 15 residues long. The chain's CDR3 is CASSQEAGLDSPLHF. The CDR3 bases are TGTGCCAGCAGCCAAGAGGCGGGGCTGGATTCACCCCTCCACTTT.

J is TRBJ2-1 and V is TRBV7-2; D unresolved. The CDR3 covers 15 residues. V was clipped by 1 base and J by 2 bases, with 9 bases between them. CDR1 is SGHTA, CDR2 FQGNSA, per germline. Written as DNA, the CDR3 is TGTGCCAGCAGCTTAGATGTGGCAGCCTACAATGAGCAGTTCTTC. Protein sequence: CASSLDVAAYNEQFF.